This T cell receptor beta chain originates from a study of T cell responses to AZD1222 COVID-19 vaccine. Study findings and constraints: Spike-specific TCR breadth and depth both grew after two AZD1222 doses. Samples come after the peak T cell response, not at day 14.

Clones were sequenced by immunoSEQ multiplex PCR, and TCRdb holds only the in-frame ones, with some missing. Of tens of thousands of clones in the sample, approximately 80% are singletons; the top ten hold about 20%. Comments on this clone: Antigen: not known.

The CDR3 spans 14 residues. V lost 5 bases to trimming and J lost 7 bases; unmatched junction nucleotides: 9. CDR1 and CDR2 from the germline V gene are SGHVS and FQNEAQ. The TCR originated in an adult who received the AZD1222 COVID-19 vaccine. Sequenced material: peripheral blood, taken 28 days after the second AZD1222 dose. The gene calls are TRBV7-8 and TRBJ1-2; 8 bases agree with TRBD1. The CDR3 sequence: CASSIMQGASGYTF. The CDR3 DNA is TGTGCCAGCAGCATCATGCAGGGGGCCAGTGGCTACACCTTC.